This TCR beta chain stems from a study of technical replicates of blood from a few donors. Produced via immunoSEQ multiplex PCR; TCRdb's table is partial and in-frame only. The sample has about 97,000 clones, approximately 94% seen once. Trimming at V came to 3 bases and at J to 2 bases, leaving 3 bases not matched to a gene. This CDR3 spans 14 amino acids. The V gene's germline CDR1 is WSHSY and CDR2 SAAADI. The V call is TRBV10-2, the J call TRBJ2-5; TRBD2 agrees at 7 bases. Sequenced input: T cells isolated from PBMCs. This TCR derives from a human donor in good health. The CDR3 protein is CASSDAGLQETQYF. In DNA form, the CDR3 reads TGCGCCAGCAGTGATGCGGGACTACAAGAGACCCAGTACTTC.